This T cell receptor (beta chain) comes out of a study of blood T cell repertoires in COVID-19. Libraries were prepared by immunoSEQ multiplex PCR; TCRdb keeps only in-frame clonotypes and omits some of them. The profile shows about 130,000 clones, roughly four fifths of them singletons. Germline V gene lookup returns CDR1 SGHRS and CDR2 YFSETQ. CDR3 length: 16 residues. V trimming: 4 bases; J trimming: 4 bases; junction bases outside the gene matches: 11. The chain has TRBV5-1 and TRBJ2-3; 8 positions match TRBD2. Sequenced sample: peripheral blood. This sequence was found in a man aged 55 to 69 with acute or convalescent COVID-19. The CDR3 sequence is CASSLPAGVRPDTQYF. CDR3 DNA sequence: TGCGCCAGCAGCCTCCCAGCGGGAGTTCGGCCAGATACGCAGTATTTT.